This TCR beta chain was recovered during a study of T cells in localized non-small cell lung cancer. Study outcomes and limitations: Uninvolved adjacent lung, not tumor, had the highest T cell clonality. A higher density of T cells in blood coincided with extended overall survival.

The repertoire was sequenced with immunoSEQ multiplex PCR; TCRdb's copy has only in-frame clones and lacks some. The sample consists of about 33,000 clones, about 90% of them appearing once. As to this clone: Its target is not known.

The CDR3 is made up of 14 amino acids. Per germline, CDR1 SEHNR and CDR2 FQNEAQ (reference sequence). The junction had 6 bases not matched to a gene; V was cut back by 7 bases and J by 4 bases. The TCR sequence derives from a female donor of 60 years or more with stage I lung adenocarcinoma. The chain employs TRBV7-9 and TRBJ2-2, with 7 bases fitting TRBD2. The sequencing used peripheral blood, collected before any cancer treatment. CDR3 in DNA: TGTGCCAGCACCATAGGGGAGGGCACCGGGGAGCTGTTTTTT. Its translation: CASTIGEGTGELFF.